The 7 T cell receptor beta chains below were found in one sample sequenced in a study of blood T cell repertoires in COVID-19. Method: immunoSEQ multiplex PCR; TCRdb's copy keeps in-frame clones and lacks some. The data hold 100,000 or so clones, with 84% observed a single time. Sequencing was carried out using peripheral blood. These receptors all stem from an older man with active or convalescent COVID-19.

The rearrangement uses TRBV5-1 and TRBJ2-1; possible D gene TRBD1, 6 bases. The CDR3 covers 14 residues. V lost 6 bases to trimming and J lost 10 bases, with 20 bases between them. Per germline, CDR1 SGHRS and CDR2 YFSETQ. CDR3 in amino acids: CASNPGQGINEQFF. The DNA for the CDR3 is TGCGCCAGCAATCCGGGCCAGGGGATCAACGAGCAGTTCTTC.

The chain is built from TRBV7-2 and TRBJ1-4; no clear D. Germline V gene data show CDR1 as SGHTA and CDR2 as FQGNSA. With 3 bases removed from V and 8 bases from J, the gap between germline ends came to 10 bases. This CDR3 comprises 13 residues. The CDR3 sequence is CASSFGLGEKLFF. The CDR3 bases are TGTGCCAGCAGCTTCGGACTGGGGGAAAAACTGTTTTTT.

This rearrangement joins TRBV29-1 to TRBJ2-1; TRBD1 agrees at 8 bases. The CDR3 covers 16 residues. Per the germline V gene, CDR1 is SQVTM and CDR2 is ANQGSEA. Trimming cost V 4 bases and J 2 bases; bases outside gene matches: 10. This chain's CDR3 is CSVVIPGQGAYNEQFF. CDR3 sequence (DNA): TGCAGCGTTGTCATTCCAGGACAGGGTGCCTACAATGAGCAGTTCTTC.

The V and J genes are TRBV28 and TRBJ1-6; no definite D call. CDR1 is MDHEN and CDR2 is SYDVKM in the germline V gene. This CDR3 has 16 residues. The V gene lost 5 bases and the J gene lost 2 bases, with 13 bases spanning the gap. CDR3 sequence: CASSPEGRTYNSPLHF. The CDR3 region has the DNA TGTGCCAGCAGTCCTGAGGGTAGGACCTATAATTCACCCCTCCACTTT.

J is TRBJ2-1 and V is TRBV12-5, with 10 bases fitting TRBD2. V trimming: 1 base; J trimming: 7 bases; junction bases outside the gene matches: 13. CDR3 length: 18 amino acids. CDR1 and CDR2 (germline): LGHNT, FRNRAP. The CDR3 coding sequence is TGTGCTAGTGGTTTGGAAATTCGGCCGGGACTAGCGTATAATGAGCAGTTCTTC. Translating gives CASGLEIRPGLAYNEQFF. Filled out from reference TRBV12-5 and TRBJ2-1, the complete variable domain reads DARVTQTPRHKVTEMGQEVTMRCQPILGHNTVFWYRQTMMQGLELLAYFRNRAPLDDSGMPKDRFSAEMPDATLATLKIQPSEPRDSAVYFCASGLEIRPGLAYNEQFFGPGTRLTVL.

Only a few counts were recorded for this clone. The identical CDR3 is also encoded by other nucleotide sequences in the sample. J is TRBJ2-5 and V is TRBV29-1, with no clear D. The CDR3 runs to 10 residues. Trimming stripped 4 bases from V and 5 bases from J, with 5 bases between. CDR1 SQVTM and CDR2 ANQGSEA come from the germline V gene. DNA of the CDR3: TGCAGCGTTGGCCGGGAGACCCAGTACTTC. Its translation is CSVGRETQYF.

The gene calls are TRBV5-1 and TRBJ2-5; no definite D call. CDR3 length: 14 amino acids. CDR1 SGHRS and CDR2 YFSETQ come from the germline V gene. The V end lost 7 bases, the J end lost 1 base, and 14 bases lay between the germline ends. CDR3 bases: TGCGCCAGCGCCTTAAAACCGAGCCAAGAGACCCAGTACTTC. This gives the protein CASALKPSQETQYF. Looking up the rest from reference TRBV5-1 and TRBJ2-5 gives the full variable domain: KAGVTQTPRYLIKTRGQQVTLSCSPISGHRSVSWYQQTPGQGLQFLFEYFSETQRNKGNFPGRFSGRQFSNSRSEMNVSTLELGDSALYLCASALKPSQETQYFGPGTRLLVL.